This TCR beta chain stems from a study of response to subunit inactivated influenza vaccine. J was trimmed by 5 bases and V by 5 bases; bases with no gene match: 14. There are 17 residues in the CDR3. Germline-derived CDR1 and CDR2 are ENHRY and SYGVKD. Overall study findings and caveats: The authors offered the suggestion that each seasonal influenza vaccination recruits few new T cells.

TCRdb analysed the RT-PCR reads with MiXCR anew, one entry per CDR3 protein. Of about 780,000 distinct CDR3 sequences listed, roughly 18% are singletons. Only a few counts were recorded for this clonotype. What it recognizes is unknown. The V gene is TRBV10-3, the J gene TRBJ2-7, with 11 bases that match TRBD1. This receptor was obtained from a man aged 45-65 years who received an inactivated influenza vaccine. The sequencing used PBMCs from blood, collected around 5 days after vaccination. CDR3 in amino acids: CAISHPKKGQGGDEQYF. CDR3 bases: TGTGCCATCAGTCACCCCAAGAAGGGACAGGGGGGTGACGAGCAGTACTTC.